This TCR beta chain originates from a study of shared clonotypes between healthy human individuals. CD8 cells classed as naive were CD45RO-negative and positively selected for CCR7, excluding terminally differentiated effector memory CD45RA+ cells. CDR3 size: 16 residues. V trimming: 8 bases; J trimming: 2 bases; junction bases outside the gene matches: 7. From germline, CDR1 is ENHRY and CDR2 SYGVKD. Only in-frame clones appear in the TCRdb table, and some are missing; sequencing was by immunoSEQ multiplex PCR. Of fewer than 1 million clones listed, 96% were seen once; the top ten hold about 0.21%. The source is a man between 25 and 39 years old in good health. Sequencing was carried out using naive CD8+ T cells sorted from blood. The gene calls are TRBV10-3 and TRBJ2-2, with 11 bases that match TRBD2. The CDR3 region has the DNA TGTGCCATCCCCGGGACTAGCGGCCCTAACACCGGGGAGCTGTTTTTT. It encodes CAIPGTSGPNTGELFF.